Described below is a single T cell receptor beta chain sequence and its context. The antigen is undetermined. Treatment reported: some 20 received Ad26.COV2.S at low or high dose, single or two shots; roughly 5 received placebo; per-sample allocation not given. Sampling was done on day 63 after the first vaccine or placebo injection. This specimen comes from a study of Ad26.COV2.S vaccination and SARS-CoV-2 variants. Whole-study context: Dosing was one shot or two shots 56 days apart.

General study points: Breadth and depth estimates from TCRs may understate total T cell responses.

The germline gives CDR1 ENHRY, CDR2 SYGVKD. V shed 3 bases and J shed 0 bases, with 12 bases lying between them. The CDR3 sequence is 15 residues long. Profiled with immunoSEQ multiplex PCR; TCRdb holds only in-frame clones, not every one. The sample holds about 460,000 clones, 89% seen once. Sample: peripheral blood, taken in a trial of Ad26.COV2.S vaccine versus placebo. This clonotype originated in a person between 18 and 65 years old who received the Ad26.COV2.S COVID-19 vaccine or a placebo. The genes are TRBV10-3 and TRBJ2-7; D remains ambiguous. The DNA of the CDR3 is TGTGCCATCAGTGAAGGGCAAAAGAGCTCCTACGAGCAGTACTTC. This codes for CAISEGQKSSYEQYF.